Listed here are 15 T cell receptor beta chains from one sample, sequenced in a study of T cell clones after liver transplantation. Clones were read by immunoSEQ multiplex PCR, and TCRdb kept only the in-frame ones, dropping some. The sample lists under 150,000 clones, 90% occurring once. Sequencing used CD4+ T cells from blood, obtained 12 months after liver transplant. All receptors derive from a human patient who received a liver transplant. Some T cells may be provided by the graft donor.

V usage is TRBV7-8 and J usage is TRBJ1-2; D ambiguous. The CDR3 is made up of 17 amino acids. V was trimmed by 5 bases and J by 5 bases, leaving 24 bases between them. CDR1 and CDR2 from the germline V gene are SGHVS and FQNEAQ. Written as DNA, the CDR3 is TGTGCCAGCAGCACTTCGACGGGTGGGAAGGTCGATTATGGCTACACCTTC. Encoded protein: CASSTSTGGKVDYGYTF.

V gene TRBV25-1 combines with J gene TRBJ2-7; TRBD1 matches 9 bases. The CDR3 extends over 13 amino acids. Trimming at V came to 6 bases and at J to 5 bases, leaving 5 bases not matched to a gene. Germline V gene lookup returns CDR1 MGHDK and CDR2 SYGVNS. The CDR3 sequence is CASRGQGRNEQYF. CDR3 coding DNA: TGTGCCAGCAGGGGACAGGGTCGCAACGAGCAGTACTTC.

V gene TRBV6-1 combines with J gene TRBJ1-5, with 8 bases fitting TRBD1. The CDR3 contains 15 residues. The V gene's germline CDR1 is MNHNS and CDR2 SASEGT. V lost 1 base and J lost 5; bases outside the gene matches: 4. Here the CDR3 DNA reads TGTGCCAGCAGTGAAGGGACAGGGCTTGATCAGCCCCAGCATTTT. It is translated as CASSEGTGLDQPQHF.

This clone was seen a few times. The rearrangement joins TRBV5-1 to TRBJ1-1; 10 bases align to TRBD1. The CDR3 consists of 15 residues. Germline CDR1 SGHRS, CDR2 YFSETQ. Losses at the gene ends were 3 bases for V and 5 bases for J; bases not matched to a gene: 7. The CDR3 sequence is CASSSSWTGGTEAFF. CDR3 nucleotides: TGCGCCAGCAGCTCCAGTTGGACAGGGGGGACTGAAGCTTTCTTT.

The CDR3, as DNA: TGTGCCAGTAGTTCCTTACAGGATGAAGAGACCCAGTACTTC. This codes for CASSSLQDEETQYF. This rearrangement joins TRBV19 to TRBJ2-5; weak D call: TRBD1 (5 bases). V shed 5 bases and J shed 3 bases, with 13 bases lying between them. In germline, CDR1 is LNHDA, CDR2 SQIVND (reference sequence). The CDR3 extends over 14 amino acids.

This clone is a singleton in its sample. The chain is built from TRBV7-2 and TRBJ2-7, with 8 bases lining up with TRBD1. V lost 4 bases and J lost 3; bases outside the gene matches: 8. CDR1 is SGHTA and CDR2 is FQGNSA in the germline V gene. This CDR3 is built from 15 residues. CDR3 in amino acids: CASSSTGQEFYEQYF. The CDR3 DNA sequence: TGTGCCAGCAGCTCAACGGGACAGGAATTCTACGAGCAGTACTTC.

The genes are TRBV6-5 and TRBJ2-7; TRBD2 agrees at 9 bases. The CDR3 has 16 amino acids. CDR1 is MNHEY, CDR2 SVGAGI, per germline. Unmatched junction bases numbered 12, after V lost 4 bases and J lost 5 bases. The CDR3 loop reads CASSSRRYSGSNEQYF. CDR3 sequence (DNA): TGTGCCAGCAGTTCCCGTCGGTATAGCGGGAGCAACGAGCAGTACTTC.

This chain joins TRBV6-5 and TRBJ1-1, with a tentative D call TRBD1 (6 bases). Germline assignment: CDR1 MNHEY and CDR2 SVGAGI. Deletions cut 2 bases from V and 7 bases from J, with 11 bases between. This CDR3 is 13 amino acids long. CDR3 sequence reads: CASSYGQTREAFF. The CDR3 nucleotides are TGTGCCAGCAGTTACGGACAGACCCGTGAAGCTTTCTTT.

V gene TRBV25-1 combines with J gene TRBJ1-2, with D maybe TRBD1 (6 bases). This CDR3 has 13 residues. The V and J ends lost 4 bases and 0 bases respectively, with 6 bases between them. CDR1 MGHDK and CDR2 SYGVNS come from the germline V gene. The CDR3 spells CASSGTANYGYTF. Here the CDR3 DNA reads TGTGCCAGCAGTGGGACAGCTAACTATGGCTACACCTTC.

The gene calls are TRBV6-5 and TRBJ2-5; tentatively, D is TRBD1 (5 bases). The CDR3 loop spans 14 amino acids. V dropped 3 bases and J dropped 5 bases, with 13 bases sitting between them. CDR1 and CDR2 from the germline V gene are MNHEY and SVGAGI. CDR3 sequence: CASSYQRGGETQYF. The CDR3 DNA sequence: TGTGCCAGCAGTTATCAAAGGGGCGGTGAGACCCAGTACTTC.

This sequence joins TRBV6-1 and TRBJ1-5; tentatively, D is TRBD1 (6 bases). The CDR3 is 16 residues long. V lost 4 bases and J lost 7, with 20 bases in between. The germline CDR1 and CDR2 sequences are MNHNS and SASEGT. CDR3 loop: CASSVGTSWGGQPQHF. The CDR3 nucleotides read TGTGCCAGCAGTGTCGGGACATCGTGGGGTGGCCAGCCCCAGCATTTT.

The rearrangement links TRBV5-1 to TRBJ1-5; perhaps TRBD1 as D (5 bases). This CDR3 has 14 residues. CDR1 SGHRS and CDR2 YFSETQ come from the germline V gene. V shed 0 bases and J shed 4 bases, with 8 bases lying between them. The CDR3 DNA sequence: TGCGCCAGCAGCTTGGGACAGCCTAATCAGCCCCAGCATTTT. It is translated as CASSLGQPNQPQHF.

This clone occurred a few times. V usage is TRBV29-1 and J usage is TRBJ1-2; possibly TRBD1 for D (5 bases). V gave up 7 bases and J gave up 0 bases, with 18 bases separating them. Germline CDR1 SQVTM, CDR2 ANQGSEA. The CDR3 is made up of 15 amino acids. The CDR3 DNA reads TGCAGCGCATGGGACGGAAAAATAACTAACTATGGCTACACCTTC. Translation gives CSAWDGKITNYGYTF.

The rearrangement joins TRBV4-2 to TRBJ2-1; D possibly corresponds to TRBD1 (6 bases). V lost 2 bases to trimming and J lost 10 bases, with 15 bases between them. Germline V lookup: CDR1 LGHNA, CDR2 YNFKEQ. The CDR3 runs to 14 residues. The CDR3 protein is CASSQTGPGTEQFF. In nucleotides, the CDR3 is TGTGCCAGCAGCCAAACAGGCCCGGGGACAGAGCAGTTCTTC.

A single count supports this clone. V is TRBV7-2 and J is TRBJ2-3; TRBD1 matches at 7 bases. CDR1 is SGHTA, CDR2 FQGNSA, per germline. Trimming at V came to 5 bases and at J to 2 bases, leaving 4 bases not matched to a gene. The CDR3 has 14 residues. CDR3 residues: CASSVDRVTDTQYF. The CDR3 region has the DNA TGTGCCAGCAGCGTTGACAGGGTCACAGATACGCAGTATTTT.